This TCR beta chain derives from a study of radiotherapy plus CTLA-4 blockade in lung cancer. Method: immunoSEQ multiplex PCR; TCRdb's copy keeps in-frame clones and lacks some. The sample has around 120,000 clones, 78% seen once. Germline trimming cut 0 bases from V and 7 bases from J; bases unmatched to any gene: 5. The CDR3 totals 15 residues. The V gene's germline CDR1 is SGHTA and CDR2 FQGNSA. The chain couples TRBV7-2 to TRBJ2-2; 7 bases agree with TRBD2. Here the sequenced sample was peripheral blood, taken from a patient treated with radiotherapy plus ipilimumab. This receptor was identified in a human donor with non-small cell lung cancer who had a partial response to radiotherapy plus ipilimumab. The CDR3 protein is CASSLAGGFGGELFF. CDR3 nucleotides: TGTGCCAGCAGCTTAGCGGGAGGGTTTGGCGGGGAGCTGTTTTTT.